Each of the 15 T cell receptor beta chains below was sequenced from the same sample in a study of cytomegalovirus exposure and HLA in healthy donors. PCR employed 60 Vbeta and 13 Jbeta primers. Method: immunoSEQ multiplex PCR; TCRdb's copy keeps in-frame clones and lacks some. The table lists a few hundred thousand clones, 65% to 80% of them singletons, with roughly a sixth in the top ten. The sequenced material came from PBMCs. These receptors were obtained from a middle-aged man in good health and CMV-seronegative.

The genes are TRBV5-5 and TRBJ1-1; no reliable D call. Trimming cost V 1 base and J 8 bases, with 9 bases left between them. The germline CDR1 and CDR2 sequences are SGHKS and YYEKEE (reference sequence). CDR3 length: 12 amino acids. CDR3 in amino acids: CASSLWAGEAFF. The CDR3 DNA is TGTGCCAGCAGCTTGTGGGCAGGAGAAGCTTTCTTT. The whole variable domain, filled in from reference TRBV5-5 and TRBJ1-1, reads DAGVTQSPTHLIKTRGQQVTLRCSPISGHKSVSWYQQVLGQGPQFIFQYYEKEERGRGNFPDRFSARQFPNYSSELNVNALLLGDSALYLCASSLWAGEAFFGQGTRLTVV.

The chain couples TRBV7-9 to TRBJ2-7; tentatively, D is TRBD1 (5 bases). There are 12 residues in the CDR3. V shed 5 bases and J shed 11 bases, with 16 bases lying between them. Germline lookup yields CDR1 SEHNR and CDR2 FQNEAQ (reference sequence). CDR3 sequence reads: CASSPKGVREYF. The CDR3 DNA is TGTGCCAGCAGCCCTAAGGGTGTCAGGGAGTACTTC.

The rearrangement links TRBV28 to TRBJ1-4; D call uncertain. The CDR3 sequence is 13 residues long. The germline gives CDR1 MDHEN, CDR2 SYDVKM. The ends were cut back, 10 bases at V and 0 bases at J, with 9 bases in the middle. DNA of the CDR3: TGTGCCACCAGGACTGCAACTAATGAAAAACTGTTTTTT. It specifies CATRTATNEKLFF. The whole variable domain, filled in from reference TRBV28 and TRBJ1-4, reads DVKVTQSSRYLVKRTGEKVFLECVQDMDHENMFWYRQDPGLGLRLIYFSYDVKMKEKGDIPEGYSVSREKKERFSLILESASTNQTSMYLCATRTATNEKLFFGSGTQLSVL.

This clone was counted a few times. J is TRBJ1-4 and V is TRBV28; TRBD1 matches at 7 bases. The J segment lost 7 bases and the V segment lost 3 bases, leaving 8 bases of the junction unmatched. CDR3 length equals 15 residues. Germline V gives CDR1 MDHEN, CDR2 SYDVKM. CDR3 amino acids: CASSFFEGAREKLFF. The CDR3 DNA reads TGTGCCAGCAGTTTCTTCGAGGGGGCGCGTGAAAAACTGTTTTTT.

This chain uses TRBV25-1 with TRBJ2-5; possibly TRBD2 for D (5 bases). The CDR3 sequence is 15 residues long. The V and J ends lost 0 bases and 0 bases respectively, with 8 bases between them. Looked up from germline, CDR1 is MGHDK and CDR2 is SYGVNS. CDR3: CASSEYAGHQETQYF. The CDR3, as DNA: TGTGCCAGCAGTGAATATGCGGGCCACCAAGAGACCCAGTACTTC. The whole variable domain, filled in from reference TRBV25-1 and TRBJ2-5, reads EADIYQTPRYLVIGTGKKITLECSQTMGHDKMYWYQQDPGMELHLIHYSYGVNSTEKGDLSSESTVSRIRTEHFPLTLESARPSHTSQYLCASSEYAGHQETQYFGPGTRLLVL.

For this clone: This sample also contains other DNA sequences that code for the same CDR3. This chain connects TRBV29-1 to TRBJ1-1, with 7 bases that match TRBD1. J was trimmed by 4 bases and V by 6 bases; bases with no gene match: 5. This CDR3 has 12 amino acids. Germline V gene sequence: CDR1 SQVTM, CDR2 ANQGSEA. This CDR3 is CSVMTGSTEAFF. The CDR3 bases are TGCAGCGTAATGACAGGGAGCACTGAAGCTTTCTTT.

V gene TRBV5-6 combines with J gene TRBJ1-4, with D possibly TRBD1 on 6 matching bases. The CDR3 spans 16 residues. The V gene's germline CDR1 is SGHDT and CDR2 YYEEEE. V lost 2 bases, J lost 3 bases, and 14 bases lay in between. The CDR3 DNA is TGTGCCAGCAGCTTAGAGGACAGAGGCCCTAATGAAAAACTGTTTTTT. Translation: CASSLEDRGPNEKLFF.

This clone turned up a few times. The genes are TRBV7-7 and TRBJ2-1; TRBD1 matches at 9 bases. This CDR3 spans 15 amino acids. V was clipped by 5 bases and J by 5 bases; unmatched bases: 7. The germline CDR1 and CDR2 sequences are SSHAT and FNYEAQ (reference sequence). CDR3 in DNA: TGTGCCAGCAGCGTAAACAGGGGGCCTAACAATGAGCAGTTCTTC. It codes for CASSVNRGPNNEQFF. Full variable domain (rest looked up from reference TRBV7-7 and TRBJ2-1): GAGVSQSPRYKVTKRGQDVTLRCDPISSHATLYWYQQALGQGPEFLTYFNYEAQPDKSGLPSDRFSAERPEGSISTLTIQRTEQRDSAMYRCASSVNRGPNNEQFFGPGTRLTVL.

V and J are TRBV18 and TRBJ1-4; D not certain. The V and J ends lost 5 bases and 0 bases respectively, with 10 bases between them. The germline CDR1 and CDR2 sequences are KGHSH and LQKENI. This CDR3 has 15 residues. Here the CDR3 reads CASSLSPATNEKLFF. In DNA form, the CDR3 reads TGTGCCAGCTCATTAAGCCCCGCAACTAATGAAAAACTGTTTTTT.

This clone has just one count. The J gene is TRBJ2-7, the V gene TRBV2; 9 bases are shared with TRBD2. The V gene end was trimmed by 2 bases and the J gene end by 2 bases; junction bases not matched to a gene: 4. Germline values: CDR1 SNHLY, CDR2 FYNNEI. The length of the CDR3 is 15 residues. The CDR3 is CASSEYSSGAYEQYF. The CDR3, as DNA: TGTGCCAGCAGTGAATATTCTAGCGGGGCCTACGAGCAGTACTTC.

The chain uses TRBV7-8 and TRBJ1-2; 11 positions match TRBD1. This CDR3 has 16 residues. Germline values: CDR1 SGHVS, CDR2 FQNEAQ. Losses at the gene ends were 4 bases for V and 8 bases for J; bases not matched to a gene: 12. CDR3 protein: CASSSGQGATALGYTF. The CDR3, as DNA: TGTGCCAGCAGCTCCGGACAGGGGGCGACTGCGTTGGGCTACACCTTC.

The chain combines TRBV27 with TRBJ2-1, with 9 bases matching TRBD2. CDR1 is MNHEY and CDR2 is SMNVEV in the germline V gene (reference sequence). The V segment lost 6 bases and the J segment 7 bases; nucleotides outside the gene matches: 7. This CDR3 has 14 residues. CDR3: CASSRSGSGNEQFF. The DNA of the CDR3 is TGTGCCAGCAGCCGTAGCGGGAGTGGAAATGAGCAGTTCTTC.

J is TRBJ2-1 and V is TRBV2; D possibly corresponds to TRBD2 (5 bases). V lost 4 bases and J lost 3, with 10 bases in between. The germline V gene has CDR1 SNHLY and CDR2 FYNNEI. This CDR3 contains 14 residues. The CDR3 protein is CASSALGLYNEQFF. CDR3 coding DNA: TGTGCCAGCAGTGCCCTCGGACTCTACAATGAGCAGTTCTTC. Based on the CDR3 plus reference TRBV2 and TRBJ2-1, the full variable domain is EPEVTQTPSHQVTQMGQEVILRCVPISNHLYFYWYRQILGQKVEFLVSFYNNEISEKSEIFDDQFSVERPDGSNFTLKIRSTKLEDSAMYFCASSALGLYNEQFFGPGTRLTVL.

The J gene is TRBJ1-5, the V gene TRBV19; 7 bases agree with TRBD1. Germline assignment: CDR1 LNHDA and CDR2 SQIVND (reference sequence). This CDR3 is 14 amino acids long. Germline trimming cut 5 bases from V and 3 bases from J; bases unmatched to any gene: 4. CDR3 DNA: TGTGCCAGTAGTCCCGACAGGGCCAATCAGCCCCAGCATTTT. This sequence encodes CASSPDRANQPQHF.

This chain connects TRBV6-5 to TRBJ1-1; TRBD1 matches at 9 bases. The CDR3 is made up of 16 amino acids. V dropped 4 bases and J dropped 5; count of bases not matched to a gene: 11. The V gene's germline CDR1 is MNHEY and CDR2 SVGAGI. DNA of the CDR3: TGTGCCAGCAGTTGGATTACAGGGGGCGGGAAGACTGAAGCTTTCTTT. It is translated as CASSWITGGGKTEAFF.